The rows below give T cell receptor beta chains drawn from one sample of a study of T-cell reconstitution after alpha-beta-depleted transplantation in children. TCRdb reanalysed the PCR reads using MiXCR and keeps one entry per CDR3 protein. The sample lists fewer than 550,000 distinct CDR3 sequences; 10% to 12% were seen once. The sample in question was PBMCs, mostly from graft donor cells, obtained 180 days after TCRalphabeta/CD19-depleted stem cell transplant. The origin of the receptors is a female patient between 2 and 15 years old who had a stem cell transplant for aplastic anemia, so the T cells may come from the graft donor. The CDR3 runs from the conserved cysteine through the conserved F or W. D genes are given only for firm matches. Expanded clones get a size class; other rows say once, few or many, or leave the size out.

j_call: TRBJ2-4
d_call: .
clone_size: .
v_call: TRBV9
cdr3_aa: CASSTNENIQYF
cdr3_nt: TGTGCCAGCAGCACCAACGAGAACATTCAGTACTTC

j_call: TRBJ1-2
d_call: .
clone_size: .
v_call: TRBV12-3/TRBV12-4
cdr3_aa: CASSLGPRTKAGYTF
cdr3_nt: TGTGCCAGCAGTTTAGGGCCGCGTACTAAGGCTGGCTACACCTTC

j_call: TRBJ2-5
d_call: TRBD2
clone_size: many
v_call: TRBV20-1
cdr3_aa: CSAAPGGPSETQYF
cdr3_nt: TGCAGTGCCGCTCCGGGGGGGCCTTCGGAGACCCAGTACTTC

j_call: TRBJ1-2
d_call: TRBD1
clone_size: .
v_call: TRBV18
cdr3_aa: CASSPFTGEFDGYTF
cdr3_nt: TGTGCCAGCTCACCATTTACAGGGGAGTTCGATGGCTACACCTTC

j_call: TRBJ2-1
d_call: .
clone_size: few
v_call: TRBV5-1
cdr3_aa: CASGPPRVGVSSYNEQFF
cdr3_nt: TGCGCCAGCGGGCCCCCCAGGGTAGGGGTTAGCTCCTACAATGAGCAGTTCTTC

j_call: TRBJ2-1
d_call: TRBD2
clone_size: .
v_call: TRBV14
cdr3_aa: CASSQVAGAYNEQFF
cdr3_nt: TGTGCCAGCAGCCAAGTCGCGGGGGCCTACAATGAGCAGTTCTTC

j_call: TRBJ1-1
d_call: .
clone_size: few
v_call: TRBV5-1
cdr3_aa: CASSLKGGSMNTEAFF
cdr3_nt: TGCGCCAGCAGCTTAAAGGGGGGCAGCATGAACACTGAAGCTTTCTTT

j_call: TRBJ2-1
d_call: TRBD2
clone_size: many
v_call: TRBV5-1
cdr3_aa: CASSLARLAGAGFPYNEQFF
cdr3_nt: TGCGCCAGCAGCTTGGCGAGACTAGCGGGAGCGGGGTTCCCCTACAATGAGCAGTTCTTC

j_call: TRBJ2-3
d_call: .
clone_size: .
v_call: TRBV27
cdr3_aa: CASSFSGREWDTQYF
cdr3_nt: TGTGCCAGCAGTTTTTCGGGTCGGGAGTGGGATACGCAGTATTTT

j_call: TRBJ2-1
d_call: TRBD2
clone_size: few
v_call: TRBV6-1
cdr3_aa: CASSDNRLAGVYNEQFF
cdr3_nt: TGTGCCAGCAGTGACAACCGCCTAGCGGGAGTCTACAATGAGCAGTTCTTC

j_call: TRBJ2-3
d_call: .
clone_size: few
v_call: TRBV5-1
cdr3_aa: CASSYRTAGGTDTQYF
cdr3_nt: TGCGCCAGCAGCTACCGGACAGCCGGGGGGACAGATACGCAGTATTTT

j_call: TRBJ1-1
d_call: .
clone_size: many
v_call: TRBV20-1
cdr3_aa: CSARGNTEAFF
cdr3_nt: TGCAGTGCTAGAGGGAACACTGAAGCTTTCTTT

j_call: TRBJ2-7
d_call: TRBD2
clone_size: few
v_call: TRBV18
cdr3_aa: CASSPGLAVSSYEQYF
cdr3_nt: TGTGCCAGCTCACCAGGGCTAGCGGTGAGCTCCTACGAGCAGTACTTC

j_call: TRBJ1-2
d_call: TRBD1
clone_size: .
v_call: TRBV5-1
cdr3_aa: CASSLRYRGALPNYGYTF
cdr3_nt: TGCGCCAGCAGCTTGCGATACAGGGGCGCTCTACCTAACTATGGCTACACCTTC

j_call: TRBJ2-7
d_call: .
clone_size: .
v_call: TRBV18
cdr3_aa: CASSPQLDYYEQYF
cdr3_nt: TGTGCCAGCTCACCCCAACTAGACTACTACGAGCAGTACTTC

j_call: TRBJ1-2
d_call: .
clone_size: few
v_call: TRBV7-9
cdr3_aa: CASSPMRGAEGYTF
cdr3_nt: TGTGCCAGCAGCCCGATGCGGGGGGCGGAGGGCTACACCTTC

j_call: TRBJ2-4
d_call: .
clone_size: .
v_call: TRBV6-1
cdr3_aa: CASSEYPTMANIQYF
cdr3_nt: TGTGCCAGCAGTGAGTATCCCACGATGGCAAACATTCAGTACTTC

j_call: TRBJ2-1
d_call: .
clone_size: .
v_call: TRBV20-1
cdr3_aa: CSARGASFEQFF
cdr3_nt: TGCAGTGCTAGAGGGGCCAGTTTTGAGCAGTTCTTC

j_call: TRBJ2-5
d_call: .
clone_size: .
v_call: TRBV6-5
cdr3_aa: CASSYSLGSGETQYF
cdr3_nt: TGTGCCAGCAGTTACTCTCTGGGAAGCGGAGAGACCCAGTACTTC

j_call: TRBJ1-2
d_call: .
clone_size: many
v_call: TRBV15
cdr3_aa: CATSRTRAEANYGYTF
cdr3_nt: TGTGCCACCAGCAGAACCCGGGCCGAAGCTAACTATGGCTACACCTTC